This T cell receptor (beta chain) is from a study of shared clonotypes between healthy human individuals. On the study more broadly: Samples came from a couple of female and three male donors aged 18 to 49. CD8 memory received one plate per donor, CD8 naive two, CD4 memory three and CD4 naive three. Study-level points and caveats: In general, naive subsets displayed greater estimated richness than memory subsets did. Blood alone was sampled, and tissue repertoires likely differ.

This clone was counted once. The antigen is unknown. The CDR3 spans 15 residues. After removal of 1 base from V and 5 bases from J, the junction contained 7 bases not matched to a gene. Per the germline V gene, CDR1 is SNHLY and CDR2 is FYNNEI. Profiling relied on immunoSEQ multiplex PCR, and the TCRdb table lists in-frame clones only, not all of them. The data hold a few million clones, with approximately 94% observed a single time. Sequencing was done on a sample of naive CD4+ T cells sorted from blood. As for subset: CD45RA+ positively selected. The rearrangement joins TRBV2 to TRBJ2-5, with 7 bases identical to TRBD1. This clonotype was sampled from a man between 18 and 35 years old in good health. CDR3 DNA sequence: TGTGCCAGCAGTGAAGTTCACAGGGGACCGGAGACCCAGTACTTC. It translates to CASSEVHRGPETQYF.